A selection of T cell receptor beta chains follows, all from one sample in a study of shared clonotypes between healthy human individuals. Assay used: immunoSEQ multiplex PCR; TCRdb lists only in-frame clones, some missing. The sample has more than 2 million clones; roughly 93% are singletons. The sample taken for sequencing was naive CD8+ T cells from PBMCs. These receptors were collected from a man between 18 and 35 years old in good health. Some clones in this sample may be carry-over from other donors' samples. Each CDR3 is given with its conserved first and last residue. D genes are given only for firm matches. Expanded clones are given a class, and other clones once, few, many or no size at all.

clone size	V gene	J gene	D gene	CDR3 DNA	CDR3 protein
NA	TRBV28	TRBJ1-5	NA	TGTGCCAGCAGCCCTCCATGGGGCAATCAGCCCCAGCATTTT	CASSPPWGNQPQHF
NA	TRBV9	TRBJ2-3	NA	TGTGCCAGCAGTTCCAAGGTTACCCGCACAGATACGCAGTATTTT	CASSSKVTRTDTQYF
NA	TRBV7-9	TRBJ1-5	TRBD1	TGTGCCAGCAGCCTCCGGACAGGGATTGAAGCCCAGCATTTT	CASSLRTGIEAQHF
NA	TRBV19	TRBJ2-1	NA	TGTGCCAGTAGTACCACAAAGGCCCCCTACAATGAGCAGTTCTTC	CASSTTKAPYNEQFF
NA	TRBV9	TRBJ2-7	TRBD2	TGTGCCAGCAGCGAACATAGCGGGAGAGGGTACGAGCAGTACTTC	CASSEHSGRGYEQYF
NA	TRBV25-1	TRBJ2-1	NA	TGTGCCAGCGGTTTAGAGAGCTACAATGAGCAGTTCTTC	CASGLESYNEQFF
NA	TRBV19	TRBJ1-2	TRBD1	TGTGCCAGTAGTACCGACGGGACAGGGGCATATGGCTACACCTTC	CASSTDGTGAYGYTF
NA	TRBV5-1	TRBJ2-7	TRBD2	TGCGCCAGCAGCGGGGGACTAGCGGGAGGTTCCGAGCAGTACTTC	CASSGGLAGGSEQYF
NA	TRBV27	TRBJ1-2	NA	TGTGCCAGCAGTCAAATAGGTGGGAGCTACACCTTC	CASSQIGGSYTF
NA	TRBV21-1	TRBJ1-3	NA	TGTGCCAGCAGCAAAGCCGACAGCTCTGGAAACACCATATATTTT	CASSKADSSGNTIYF
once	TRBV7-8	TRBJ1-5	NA	TGTGCCAGCAGCTTAGAGCCAGGCCCGCTGGGGCCCCAGCATTTT	CASSLEPGPLGPQHF
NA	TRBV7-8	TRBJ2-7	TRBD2	TGTGCCAGCAGCACCCGACTAGCGGGAGGGAGCGCCTACGAGCAGTACTTC	CASSTRLAGGSAYEQYF
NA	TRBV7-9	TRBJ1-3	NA	TGTGCCAGCATCCCGTCGGGAGGTTTTGGAAACACCATATATTTT	CASIPSGGFGNTIYF
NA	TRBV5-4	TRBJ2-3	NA	TGTGCCAGCAGCTTGACTAGCAGTAATACGCAGTATTTT	CASSLTSSNTQYF
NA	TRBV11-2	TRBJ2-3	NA	TGTGCCAGCAGCTTCACCCGGGCAGATACGCAGTATTTT	CASSFTRADTQYF
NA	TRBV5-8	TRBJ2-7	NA	TGTGCCAGCAGCTTTTTGTTGAGCTACGAGCAGTACTTC	CASSFLLSYEQYF
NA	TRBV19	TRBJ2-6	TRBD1	TGTGCCAGTAGTTTATCGGGACAGACTTCCTTCTCTGGGGCCAACGTCCTGACTTTC	CASSLSGQTSFSGANVLTF
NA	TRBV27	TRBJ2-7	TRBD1	TGTGCCAGCAGCACAGGGGCGGCCTACGAGCAGTACTTC	CASSTGAAYEQYF
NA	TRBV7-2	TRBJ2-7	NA	TGTGCCAGCAGCTTAGTTGAGGGGGCCTACGAGCAGTACTTC	CASSLVEGAYEQYF
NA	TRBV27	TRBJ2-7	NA	TGTGCCAGCAGTTTGGCAGCCACGAGCTCCTACGAGCAGTACTTC	CASSLAATSSYEQYF
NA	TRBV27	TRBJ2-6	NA	TGTGCCAGCAGTTTAGCAGGGCCCGGGGCCAACGTCCTGACTTTC	CASSLAGPGANVLTF
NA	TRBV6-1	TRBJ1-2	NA	TGTGCCAGCAGTGAAGATATAGGGTGGTTGGATGGCTACACCTTC	CASSEDIGWLDGYTF
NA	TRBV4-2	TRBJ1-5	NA	TGTGCCAGCAGCCCTTCTGGCTATAGCAATCAGCCCCAGCATTTT	CASSPSGYSNQPQHF
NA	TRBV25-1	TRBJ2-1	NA	TGTGCCAGCAGTGTCCTGGTCGGGGGGCCGGACAATGAGCAGTTCTTC	CASSVLVGGPDNEQFF
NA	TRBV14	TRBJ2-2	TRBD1	TGTGCCAGCGACCATCTCGACAGGGTAGGGAACACCGGGGAGCTGTTTTTT	CASDHLDRVGNTGELFF
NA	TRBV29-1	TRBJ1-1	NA	TGCAGCGTTGTGGGTAGGGAGGACACTGAAGCTTTCTTT	CSVVGREDTEAFF
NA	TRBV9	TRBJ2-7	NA	TGTGCCAGCAGCGTAGGGTCGGTTAACTACGAGCAGTACTTC	CASSVGSVNYEQYF
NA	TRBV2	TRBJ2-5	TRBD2	TGTGCCCAAAGAAGTTTGCTAGCGGGAGGGATCCGGGAGACCCAGTACTTC	CAQRSLLAGGIRETQYF
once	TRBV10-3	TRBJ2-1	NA	TGTGCCATCAGTGAGTCGGGGCAAGCGTACTACAATGAGCAGTTCTTC	CAISESGQAYYNEQFF
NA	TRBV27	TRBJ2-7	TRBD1	TGTGCCAGCAGTGTGGGGACAGTTCACGAGCAGTACTTC	CASSVGTVHEQYF
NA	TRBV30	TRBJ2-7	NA	TGTGCCTGGGATTCAGGTGACTACGAGCAGTACTTC	CAWDSGDYEQYF
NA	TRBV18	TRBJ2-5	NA	TGTGCCAGCTCACCACCAGTTCGCAGGGGGGCCCAAGAGACCCAGTACTTC	CASSPPVRRGAQETQYF